One TCR beta chain is described in this entry. The assay was immunoSEQ multiplex PCR, and TCRdb's table has in-frame clones only and misses some. Among 30,000 to 35,000 clones, around 87% were seen once, and the ten largest hold about 1.6%. The data stem from a study of control samples from healthy donors and cancer patients. V was trimmed by 11 bases and J by 4 bases, leaving 14 bases between them. Germline lookup yields CDR1 MNHEY and CDR2 SVGAGI. The CDR3 loop spans 13 amino acids. Specimen: PBMCs. The chain employs TRBV6-5 and TRBJ2-2; possibly TRBD1 for D (5 bases). This TCR was recovered from a woman aged 40 to 50 with lung cancer. This chain's CDR3 is CAAHRSATGELFF. CDR3 sequence (DNA): TGTGCCGCCCACAGGTCCGCCACCGGGGAGCTGTTTTTT.